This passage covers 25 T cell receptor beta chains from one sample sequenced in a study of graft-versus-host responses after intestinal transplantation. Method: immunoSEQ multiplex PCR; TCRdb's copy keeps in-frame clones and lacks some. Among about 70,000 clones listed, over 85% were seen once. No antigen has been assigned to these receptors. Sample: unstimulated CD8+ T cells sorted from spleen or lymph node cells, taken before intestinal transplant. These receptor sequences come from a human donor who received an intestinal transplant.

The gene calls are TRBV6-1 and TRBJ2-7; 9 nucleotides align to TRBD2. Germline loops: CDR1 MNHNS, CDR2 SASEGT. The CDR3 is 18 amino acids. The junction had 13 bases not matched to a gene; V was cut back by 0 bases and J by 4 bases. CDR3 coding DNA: TGTGCCAGCAGTGAAGCGATAGGGACGTCTAGCGGGATGTACGAGCAGTACTTC. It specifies CASSEAIGTSSGMYEQYF.

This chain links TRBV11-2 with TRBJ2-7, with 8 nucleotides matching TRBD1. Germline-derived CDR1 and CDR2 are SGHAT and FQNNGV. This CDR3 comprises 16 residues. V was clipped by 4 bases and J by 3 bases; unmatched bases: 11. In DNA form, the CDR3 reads TGTGCCAGCAGCTCTTTTTGGACAGGGATACTCTACGAGCAGTACTTC. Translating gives CASSSFWTGILYEQYF.

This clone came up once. CDR3 protein: CAIRTHRGPGLAGGFYNEQFF. For the CDR3, the DNA is TGTGCCATCAGGACCCATCGCGGACCGGGACTAGCGGGAGGGTTTTACAATGAGCAGTTCTTC. V usage is TRBV10-3 and J usage is TRBJ2-1, with 16 bases lining up with TRBD2. Germline assignment: CDR1 ENHRY and CDR2 SYGVKD. Losses at the gene ends were 6 bases for V and 4 bases for J; bases not matched to a gene: 18. The CDR3 covers 21 residues.

CDR3 sequence: CAISITRDEQYF. The CDR3 nucleotides are TGTGCCATCAGCATCACTAGAGACGAGCAGTACTTC. The V and J genes are TRBV10-3 and TRBJ2-7; D may be TRBD2 (5 bases). Germline V gives CDR1 ENHRY, CDR2 SYGVKD. V was clipped by 6 bases and J by 5 bases, with 11 bases between them. CDR3 length: 12 residues.

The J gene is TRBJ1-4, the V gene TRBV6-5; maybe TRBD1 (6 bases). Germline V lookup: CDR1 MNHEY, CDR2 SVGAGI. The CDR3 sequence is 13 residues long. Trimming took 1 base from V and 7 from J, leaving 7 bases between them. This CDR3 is CASSYLGAEKLFF. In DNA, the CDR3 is TGTGCCAGCAGTTACTTGGGGGCTGAAAAACTGTTTTTT.

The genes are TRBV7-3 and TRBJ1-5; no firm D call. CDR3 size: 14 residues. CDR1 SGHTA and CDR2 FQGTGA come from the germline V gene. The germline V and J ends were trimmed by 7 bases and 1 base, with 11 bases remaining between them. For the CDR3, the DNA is TGTGCCAGCACCGTAGGGCCCAGCAATCAGCCCCAGCATTTT. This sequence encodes CASTVGPSNQPQHF.

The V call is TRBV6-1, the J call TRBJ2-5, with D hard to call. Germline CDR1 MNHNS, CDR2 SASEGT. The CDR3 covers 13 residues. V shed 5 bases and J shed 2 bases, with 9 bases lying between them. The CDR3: CASSITAQETQYF. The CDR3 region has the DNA TGTGCCAGCAGTATTACAGCACAAGAGACCCAGTACTTC.

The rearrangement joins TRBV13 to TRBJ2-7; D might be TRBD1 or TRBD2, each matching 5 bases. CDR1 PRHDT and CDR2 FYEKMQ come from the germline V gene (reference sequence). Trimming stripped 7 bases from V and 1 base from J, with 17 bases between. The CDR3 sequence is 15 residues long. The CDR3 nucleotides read TGTGCCAGCACTAATCGGGACCTGGGATCCTACGAGCAGTACTTC. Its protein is CASTNRDLGSYEQYF.

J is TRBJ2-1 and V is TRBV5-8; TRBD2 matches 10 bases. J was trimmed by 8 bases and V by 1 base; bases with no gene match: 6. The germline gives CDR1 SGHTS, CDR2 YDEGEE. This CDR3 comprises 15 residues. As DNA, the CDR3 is TGTGCCAGCAGCTTGACTAGCGGGATTGGGGATGAGCAGTTCTTC. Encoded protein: CASSLTSGIGDEQFF.

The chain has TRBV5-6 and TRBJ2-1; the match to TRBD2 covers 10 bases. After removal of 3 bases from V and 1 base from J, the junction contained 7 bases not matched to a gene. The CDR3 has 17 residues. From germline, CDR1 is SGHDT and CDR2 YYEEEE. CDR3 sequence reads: CASSYGTSASSYNEQFF. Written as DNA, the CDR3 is TGTGCCAGCAGCTACGGGACTAGCGCGTCTTCCTACAATGAGCAGTTCTTC. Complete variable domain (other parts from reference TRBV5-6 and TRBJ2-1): DAGVTQSPTHLIKTRGQQVTLRCSPKSGHDTVSWYQQALGQGPQFIFQYYEEEERQRGNFPDRFSGHQFPNYSSELNVNALLLGDSALYLCASSYGTSASSYNEQFFGPGTRLTVL.

CDR3 residues: CASRSTGGAYSTDTQYF. CDR3 bases: TGTGCCAGCAGATCGACAGGGGGCGCTTACAGCACAGATACGCAGTATTTT. The chain joins TRBV27 to TRBJ2-3; 10 bases align to TRBD1. Looked up from germline, CDR1 is MNHEY and CDR2 is SMNVEV (reference sequence). This CDR3 is 17 amino acids long. V shed 6 bases and J 0 bases; nucleotides not matched to a gene: 9.

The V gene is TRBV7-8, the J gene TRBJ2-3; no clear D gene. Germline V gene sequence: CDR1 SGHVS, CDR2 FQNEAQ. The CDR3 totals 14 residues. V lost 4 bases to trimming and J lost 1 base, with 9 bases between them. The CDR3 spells CASSSEKGTDTQYF. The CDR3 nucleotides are TGTGCCAGCAGCTCTGAAAAAGGCACAGATACGCAGTATTTT.

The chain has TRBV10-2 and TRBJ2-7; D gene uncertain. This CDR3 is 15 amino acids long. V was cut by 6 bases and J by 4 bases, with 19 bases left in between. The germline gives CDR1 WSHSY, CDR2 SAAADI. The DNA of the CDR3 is TGCGCCAGCAGGACATGGTCGCAGTCCCCATACGAGCAGTACTTC. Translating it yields CASRTWSQSPYEQYF.

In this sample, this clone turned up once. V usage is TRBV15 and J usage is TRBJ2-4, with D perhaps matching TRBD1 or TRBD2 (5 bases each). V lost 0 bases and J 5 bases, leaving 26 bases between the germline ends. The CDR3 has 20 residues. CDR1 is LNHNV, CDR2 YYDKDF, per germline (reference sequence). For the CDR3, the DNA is TGTGCCACCAGCAGAGATCGGGGTCGGTTTTCGGGGACCCAAGAAAACATTCAGTACTTC. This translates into CATSRDRGRFSGTQENIQYF.

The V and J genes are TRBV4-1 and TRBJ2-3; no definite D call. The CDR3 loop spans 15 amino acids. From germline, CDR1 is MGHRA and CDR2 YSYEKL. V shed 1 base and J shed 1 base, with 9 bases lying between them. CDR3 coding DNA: TGCGCCAGCAGCCAAGCAAGAGTCGGCACAGATACGCAGTATTTT. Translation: CASSQARVGTDTQYF.

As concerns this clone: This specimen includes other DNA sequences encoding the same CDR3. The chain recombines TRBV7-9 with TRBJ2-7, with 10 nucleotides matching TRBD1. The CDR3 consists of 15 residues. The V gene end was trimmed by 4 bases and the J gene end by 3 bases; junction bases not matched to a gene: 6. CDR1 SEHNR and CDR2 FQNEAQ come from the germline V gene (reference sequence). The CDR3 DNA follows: TGTGCCAGCAGCTCCCCCGGGACAGGGGACTACGAGCAGTACTTC. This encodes CASSSPGTGDYEQYF.

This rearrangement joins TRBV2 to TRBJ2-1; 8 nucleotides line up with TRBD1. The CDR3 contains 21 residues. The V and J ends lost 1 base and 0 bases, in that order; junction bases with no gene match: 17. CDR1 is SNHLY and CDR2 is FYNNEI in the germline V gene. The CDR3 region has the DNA TGTGCCAGCAGTGAAGGACCGTCCAGGGGGCCAGCGGTAAGCTCCTACAATGAGCAGTTCTTC. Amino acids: CASSEGPSRGPAVSSYNEQFF.

CDR3 DNA: TGTGCCAGCACCCTGGGACTTCCCGGCACTGAAGCTTTCTTT. Its translation is CASTLGLPGTEAFF. The chain couples TRBV7-9 to TRBJ1-1; weak D call: TRBD1 (5 bases). V dropped 7 bases and J dropped 4 bases, with 16 bases sitting between them. CDR3 size: 14 residues. Germline values: CDR1 SEHNR, CDR2 FQNEAQ (reference sequence).

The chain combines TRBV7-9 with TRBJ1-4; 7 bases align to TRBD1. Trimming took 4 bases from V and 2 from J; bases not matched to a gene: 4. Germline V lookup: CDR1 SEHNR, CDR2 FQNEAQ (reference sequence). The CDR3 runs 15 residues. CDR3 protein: CASSSKTGTNEKLFF. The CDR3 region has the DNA TGTGCCAGCAGCTCCAAGACAGGGACTAATGAAAAACTGTTTTTT.

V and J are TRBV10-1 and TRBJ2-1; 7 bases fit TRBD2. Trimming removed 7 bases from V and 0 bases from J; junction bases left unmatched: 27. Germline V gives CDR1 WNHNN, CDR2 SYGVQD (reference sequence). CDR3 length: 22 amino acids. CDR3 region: CASKRQKLASGLKRNSYNEQFF. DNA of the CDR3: TGCGCCAGCAAACGACAGAAATTGGCTAGCGGCCTAAAACGAAACTCCTACAATGAGCAGTTCTTC.

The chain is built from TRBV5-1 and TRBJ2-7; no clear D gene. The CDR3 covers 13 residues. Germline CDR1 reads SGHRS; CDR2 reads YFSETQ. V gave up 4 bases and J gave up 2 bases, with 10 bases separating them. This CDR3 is CASSPDLTYEQYF. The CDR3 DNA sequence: TGCGCCAGCAGCCCCGACTTAACCTACGAGCAGTACTTC.

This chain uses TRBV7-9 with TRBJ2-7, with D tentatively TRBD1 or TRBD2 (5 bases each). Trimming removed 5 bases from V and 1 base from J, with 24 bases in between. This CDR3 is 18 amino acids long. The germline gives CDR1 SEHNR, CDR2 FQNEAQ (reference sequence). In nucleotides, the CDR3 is TGTGCCAGCAGCCGCCGGGACGGCAAGGCGTTTGGGTCCTACGAGCAGTACTTC. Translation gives CASSRRDGKAFGSYEQYF.

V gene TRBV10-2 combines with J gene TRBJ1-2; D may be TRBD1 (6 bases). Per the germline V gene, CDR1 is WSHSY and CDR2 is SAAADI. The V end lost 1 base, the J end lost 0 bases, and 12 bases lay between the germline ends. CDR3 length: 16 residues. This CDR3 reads CASSELRTATNYGYTF. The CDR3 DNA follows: TGCGCCAGCAGTGAGTTGAGGACAGCAACTAACTATGGCTACACCTTC.

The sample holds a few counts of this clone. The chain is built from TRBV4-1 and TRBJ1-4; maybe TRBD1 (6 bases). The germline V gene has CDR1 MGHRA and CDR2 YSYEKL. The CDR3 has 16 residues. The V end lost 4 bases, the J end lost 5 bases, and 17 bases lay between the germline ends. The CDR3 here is CASSRPSGTLNEKLFF. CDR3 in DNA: TGCGCCAGCAGCCGACCCTCCGGGACACTGAATGAAAAACTGTTTTTT.

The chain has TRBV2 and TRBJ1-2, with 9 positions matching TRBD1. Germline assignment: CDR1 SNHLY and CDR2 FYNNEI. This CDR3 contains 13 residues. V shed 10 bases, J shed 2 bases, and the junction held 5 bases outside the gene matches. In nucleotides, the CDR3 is TGTGCCAACTCGGGACAGGGCAACTATGGCTACACCTTC. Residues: CANSGQGNYGYTF.